This TCR beta chain was captured in a study of human T cells and chemical hapten exposure. Points from the study as a whole: Clustering by CDR3 similarity yielded significantly more large clusters from expanded TCRs than controls. Sensitizing to DPC left TCRs with a frequency above 1 in 1000 unaltered.

Concerning this clonotype itself: The antigen remains undetermined.

From germline, CDR1 is KGHSH and CDR2 LQKENI. Trimming removed 3 bases from V and 3 bases from J, with 15 bases in between. The CDR3 is 15 residues long. Time point of the sample: patch test 3, about 24 weeks after DPC sensitization. Treatment denoted: therapeutic diphenylcyclopropenone sensitization with weekly scalp DPC. Each donor was an alopecia patient between 18 and 70 years of age who qualified for DPC. Individual cDNA molecules (in the library) carried attached unique molecular identifiers. TCRdb reprocessed the RACE reads via MiXCR and lists one record per CDR3 protein. The sample includes about 71,000 distinct CDR3 sequences, around 10% seen only once; the top ten take roughly 1.3%.

This TCR derives from a woman in her 50s with alopecia areata. Some clones in this sample may be carry-over from other donors' samples. V and J are TRBV18 and TRBJ2-7, with a weak D call TRBD2 (6 bases). Sequenced here: whole blood, sampled in connection with sensitization to the hapten diphenylcyclopropenone (DPC). CDR3 residues: CASSPTGVRSYEQYF. CDR3 nucleotides: TGTGCCAGCTCACCGACGGGGGTTCGGAGCTACGAGCAGTACTTC.